The clone carrying this T cell receptor (beta chain) occurred many times. This entry belongs to a study of blood T cells in healthy people across ages. Samples each yielded at least 5 micrograms of total RNA. The authors ran a second PCR of about 7 to 11 cycles using a sample-barcoded 5' primer and a J-beta primer mix. Each CDR3 protein gets one entry after TCRdb re-called the 5' RACE reads with MiXCR. The sample records about 1 million distinct CDR3 sequences, less than 25% being singletons. Germline-derived CDR1 and CDR2 are SGHRS and YFSETQ. The CDR3 has 14 amino acids. Trimming removed 0 bases at V and 0 bases at J, with 7 bases between. The same data also went into a second study, on T cells of mothers and their children. This second study notes: Sequencing revealed no T cell clones that were persistent and microchimeric.

This clonotype was obtained from a girl aged 2-10 years in good health. V is TRBV5-1 and J is TRBJ2-7; the D is unclear. Specimen: blood. This CDR3 reads CASSLVLSSYEQYF. CDR3 bases: TGCGCCAGCAGCTTGGTACTATCCTCCTACGAGCAGTACTTC.